Each of the 30 T cell receptor beta chains below was sequenced from the same sample in a study of shared clonotypes between healthy human individuals. Here immunoSEQ multiplex PCR was the method, and the copy in TCRdb shows in-frame clones only, minus some. Among over 850,000 clones, 75% to 85% were seen once, and the ten largest hold 0.55% to 0.7%. Sequencing input: memory CD4+ T cells from PBMCs. Subset indicated: CD45RA-negative fraction. These receptors were taken from a young man in good health. Some clones in this sample may be carry-over from other donors' samples.

This chain links TRBV10-3 with TRBJ2-7; D perhaps matches TRBD2 (7 bases). V lost 7 bases and J 6 bases, leaving 19 bases between the germline ends. Germline loops: CDR1 ENHRY, CDR2 SYGVKD. CDR3 size: 14 residues. CDR3 sequence reads: CAITAGARNGEQYF. Here the CDR3 DNA reads TGTGCCATCACTGCGGGGGCCCGAAACGGCGAGCAGTACTTC.

The V call is TRBV19, the J call TRBJ1-2, with D maybe TRBD1 (6 bases). CDR1 is LNHDA, CDR2 SQIVND, per germline (reference sequence). The CDR3 is made up of 14 amino acids. V lost 6 bases, J lost 8 bases, and 19 bases lay in between. The DNA of the CDR3 is TGTGCCAGTAGCACCAAGTGGGGACATGAGGGCTACACCTTC. The encoded protein is CASSTKWGHEGYTF. Together with reference TRBV19 and TRBJ1-2, the CDR3 gives the full variable domain: DGGITQSPKYLFRKEGQNVTLSCEQNLNHDAMYWYRQDPGQGLRLIYYSQIVNDFQKGDIAEGYSVSREKKESFPLTVTSAQKNPTAFYLCASSTKWGHEGYTFGSGTRLTVV.

The chain couples TRBV7-9 to TRBJ1-4; a possible D gene is TRBD1 (5 bases). CDR3 size: 16 residues. Germline V CDR1 and CDR2: SEHNR, FQNEAQ (reference sequence). V dropped 6 bases and J dropped 2 bases, with 16 bases sitting between them. The CDR3 DNA follows: TGTGCCAGCAGGGGGGGTCGAGGCCGGACTAATGAAAAACTGTTTTTT. It specifies CASRGGRGRTNEKLFF.

The chain links TRBV6-6 to TRBJ2-5, with 9 bases matching TRBD2. The germline gives CDR1 MNHNY, CDR2 SVGAGI (reference sequence). There are 16 residues in the CDR3. The V segment lost 8 bases and the J segment 0 bases; nucleotides outside the gene matches: 10. The CDR3 DNA sequence: TGTGCCAGCCTCAGCGGGGCTAGCGGGAACCAAGAGACCCAGTACTTC. This gives the protein CASLSGASGNQETQYF.

This rearrangement joins TRBV29-1 to TRBJ2-3; D unclear. Trimming left V 1 base short and J 2 bases short, with 4 bases between. Germline V gives CDR1 SQVTM, CDR2 ANQGSEA. This CDR3 contains 12 residues. The CDR3 DNA reads TGCAGCGTTGAAGGCCCCACAGATACGCAGTATTTT. This translates into CSVEGPTDTQYF.

The CDR3 protein is CASSLETGRTEAFF. The DNA for the CDR3 is TGTGCCAGCAGCTTGGAGACAGGGAGGACTGAAGCTTTCTTT. The chain uses TRBV5-5 and TRBJ1-1; 7 bases agree with TRBD1. The V segment lost 0 bases and the J segment 5 bases; nucleotides outside the gene matches: 4. This CDR3 comprises 14 residues. The germline gives CDR1 SGHKS, CDR2 YYEKEE (reference sequence).

The chain carries TRBV10-3 and TRBJ2-4; TRBD2 agrees at 8 bases. Germline CDR1 reads ENHRY; CDR2 reads SYGVKD. V was pared by 5 bases and J by 1 base, with 13 bases of the junction left unmatched. CDR3 length: 18 amino acids. DNA of the CDR3: TGTGCCATCAGTTCCTCCCTCAGCGGGAGAGATGCCAAAAACATTCAGTACTTC. Amino acid sequence: CAISSSLSGRDAKNIQYF.

The genes are TRBV5-1 and TRBJ2-1; either TRBD1 or TRBD2 may supply D (5 bases each). CDR1 is SGHRS, CDR2 YFSETQ, per germline. The CDR3 contains 14 residues. The V gene lost 3 bases and the J gene lost 8 bases, with 15 bases spanning the gap. CDR3 residues: CASSSGARVDEQFF. The CDR3, as DNA: TGCGCCAGCAGCTCCGGGGCCAGGGTGGATGAGCAGTTCTTC.

The rearrangement joins TRBV28 to TRBJ2-3, with D perhaps matching TRBD1 or TRBD2 (7 bases each). Germline CDR1 MDHEN, CDR2 SYDVKM. Between the trimmed V and J ends, which lost 5 bases and 6 bases, there was a span of 21 bases. The CDR3 length is 16 residues. The CDR3 here is CASSPMRGRGLDTQYF. The CDR3 DNA reads TGTGCCAGCAGTCCCATGAGGGGGAGGGGGCTGGATACGCAGTATTTT.

The CDR3 loop is CASSLARTGAGNTIYF. The DNA of the CDR3 is TGTGCCAGCAGCTTAGCCAGGACAGGGGCCGGAAACACCATATATTTT. The V call is TRBV7-9, the J call TRBJ1-3; the match to TRBD1 covers 9 bases. This CDR3 has 16 amino acids. Germline assignment: CDR1 SEHNR and CDR2 FQNEAQ (reference sequence). J gave up 4 bases and V 0 bases, and 4 bases lay outside the gene matches.

The chain joins TRBV4-1 to TRBJ2-1; 10 positions match TRBD2. The germline gives CDR1 MGHRA, CDR2 YSYEKL. V dropped 3 bases and J dropped 7; count of bases not matched to a gene: 9. The CDR3 is made up of 16 amino acids. In DNA form, the CDR3 reads TGCGCCAGCAGCCAGGGGTTAGCGGGAGGTTGGAATGAGCAGTTCTTC. This sequence encodes CASSQGLAGGWNEQFF.

Of note for this clone: The same CDR3 also results from other DNA sequences found in this sample. Here the CDR3 DNA reads TGTGCCAGCTCACCAAGCCGGGCAGATACGCAGTATTTT. This codes for CASSPSRADTQYF. The genes are TRBV18 and TRBJ2-3; no reliable D call. Trimming took off 2 bases at V and 4 bases at J, with 7 bases between the two ends. Per germline, CDR1 KGHSH and CDR2 LQKENI. This CDR3 has 13 residues.

The V gene is TRBV4-3, the J gene TRBJ2-1, with D perhaps matching TRBD1 (5 bases). This CDR3 contains 15 residues. Germline V gene data show CDR1 as LGHNA and CDR2 as YSLEER. The V gene lost 0 bases and the J gene lost 10 bases, with 16 bases spanning the gap. Here the CDR3 reads CASSQEGLASGEQFF. CDR3 sequence (DNA): TGCGCCAGCAGCCAAGAAGGGTTAGCCTCAGGGGAGCAGTTCTTC.

The V and J genes are TRBV28 and TRBJ1-3; D might be TRBD1 (5 bases). The V gene lost 5 bases and the J gene lost 5 bases, with 16 bases spanning the gap. The CDR3 is 15 residues long. Germline V lookup: CDR1 MDHEN, CDR2 SYDVKM. The CDR3 loop reads CASSPASWGRNTIYF. CDR3 DNA: TGTGCCAGCAGTCCCGCCTCGTGGGGGAGAAACACCATATATTTT.

This clone was recorded only once. Here the CDR3 DNA reads TGCGCCAGCAGCCAAACAGGGCCAGATACGCAGTATTTT. Translated: CASSQTGPDTQYF. The chain combines TRBV5-1 with TRBJ2-3, with D possibly matching TRBD1 (6 bases). Germline V gives CDR1 SGHRS, CDR2 YFSETQ. This CDR3 contains 13 residues. Trimming removed 4 bases at V and 4 bases at J, with 10 bases between.

The count of this clone is one. The chain combines TRBV5-1 with TRBJ1-1, with TRBD1 identical over 7 bases. This CDR3 is built from 17 residues. The germline V gene has CDR1 SGHRS and CDR2 YFSETQ. The V gene end was trimmed by 3 bases and the J gene end by 0 bases; junction bases not matched to a gene: 11. Here the CDR3 DNA reads TGCGCCAGCAGCTCCCCAGGACAGGAGTCCATGAACACTGAAGCTTTCTTT. It specifies CASSSPGQESMNTEAFF.

The J gene is TRBJ1-2, the V gene TRBV2; 7 bases match TRBD1. Trimming removed 3 bases from V and 4 bases from J; junction bases left unmatched: 8. Germline CDR1 reads SNHLY; CDR2 reads FYNNEI. This CDR3 has 15 amino acids. This CDR3 is CASSDGTGVIYGYTF. The CDR3 coding sequence is TGTGCCAGCAGTGACGGAACAGGGGTAATCTATGGCTACACCTTC.

The chain combines TRBV5-8 with TRBJ1-1; TRBD1 aligns across 7 bases. V trimming: 4 bases; J trimming: 5 bases; junction bases outside the gene matches: 8. Germline lookup yields CDR1 SGHTS and CDR2 YDEGEE. This CDR3 is built from 14 residues. The CDR3 nucleotides are TGTGCCAGCAGCCAGGGGGACAGCCGAACTGAAGCTTTCTTT. Its protein product is CASSQGDSRTEAFF.

The J gene is TRBJ1-2, the V gene TRBV5-4; 7 nucleotides agree with TRBD1. Trimming removed 7 bases from V and 0 bases from J; junction bases left unmatched: 12. This CDR3 has 16 residues. Germline-derived CDR1 and CDR2 are SGHNT and YYREEE (reference sequence). CDR3 in DNA: TGTGCCAGCTACTCTCGGGGGAGGGGGCCTAACTATGGCTACACCTTC. It yields the protein CASYSRGRGPNYGYTF.

This chain uses TRBV18 with TRBJ2-1; TRBD1 aligns across 11 bases. CDR1 and CDR2 (germline): KGHSH, LQKENI. The V and J ends lost 3 bases and 6 bases, in that order; junction bases with no gene match: 1. The CDR3 loop spans 14 amino acids. The CDR3 DNA sequence: TGTGCCAGCTCACCGGGACAGGGGGTCAATGAGCAGTTCTTC. Translation: CASSPGQGVNEQFF.

This clone was seen ten or more times. V gene TRBV11-2 combines with J gene TRBJ2-1; D is ambiguous. CDR1 SGHAT and CDR2 FQNNGV come from the germline V gene. CDR3 size: 15 residues. The V end was cut by 5 bases, the J end by 2 bases, with 13 bases between. The CDR3: CASSPEARTYNEQFF. The DNA of the CDR3 is TGTGCCAGCAGCCCAGAAGCTCGGACCTACAATGAGCAGTTCTTC.

V is TRBV27 and J is TRBJ2-3; TRBD1 aligns across 7 bases. CDR1 is MNHEY, CDR2 SMNVEV, per germline (reference sequence). V gave up 5 bases and J gave up 0 bases; unmatched junction bases: 5. The CDR3 sequence is 15 residues long. The CDR3 sequence: CASSPGQFSTDTQYF. DNA for the CDR3: TGTGCCAGCAGTCCGGGACAGTTTAGCACAGATACGCAGTATTTT.

Written as DNA, the CDR3 is TGTGCCAGCAGCTTAATAAGGGGTAATGGCTACACCTTC. Protein sequence: CASSLIRGNGYTF. The chain is built from TRBV7-9 and TRBJ1-2; TRBD1 is a possible D gene (5 bases). Germline-derived CDR1 and CDR2 are SEHNR and FQNEAQ (reference sequence). The V end lost 2 bases, the J end lost 6 bases, and 10 bases lay between the germline ends. This CDR3 spans 13 amino acids.

In its sample, this clone was seen many times. The rearrangement uses TRBV2 and TRBJ1-5, with D possibly being TRBD1 (5 bases). The CDR3 length is 15 residues. CDR1 and CDR2 from the germline V gene are SNHLY and FYNNEI. Deletions cut 7 bases from V and 6 bases from J, with 19 bases between. CDR3 region: CASNQQGGAGQPQHF. CDR3 nucleotide sequence: TGTGCCAGCAATCAACAAGGAGGGGCGGGTCAGCCCCAGCATTTT.

The V and J genes are TRBV28 and TRBJ1-4, with a possible D match to TRBD1 (5 bases). Germline V gives CDR1 MDHEN, CDR2 SYDVKM. The CDR3 is 12 amino acids. V lost 5 bases and J 11 bases, leaving 12 bases between the germline ends. The CDR3 spells CASSGGIPKLFF. The CDR3 DNA reads TGTGCCAGCAGTGGGGGAATCCCGAAACTGTTTTTT.

This clone was seen a handful of times. V usage is TRBV5-1 and J usage is TRBJ2-7, with D perhaps TRBD2 (5 bases). The CDR3 contains 13 residues. The V gene lost 3 bases and the J gene lost 7 bases, with 14 bases spanning the gap. Germline CDR1 is SGHRS and CDR2 is YFSETQ. CDR3 sequence reads: CASSSGSTGEQYF. Here the CDR3 DNA reads TGCGCCAGCAGCTCCGGCTCCACGGGGGAGCAGTACTTC.

J is TRBJ2-1 and V is TRBV5-4; 10 nucleotides match TRBD2. Per the germline V gene, CDR1 is SGHNT and CDR2 is YYREEE (reference sequence). CDR3 size: 16 residues. Unmatched junction bases numbered 3, after V lost 0 bases and J lost 3 bases. The CDR3 nucleotides are TGTGCCAGCAGCTTGGGGACTAGCGGAGGCTACAATGAGCAGTTCTTC. As protein: CASSLGTSGGYNEQFF.

V is TRBV5-5 and J is TRBJ2-1; the match to TRBD2 covers 7 bases. Germline V CDR1 and CDR2: SGHKS, YYEKEE (reference sequence). The CDR3 is 16 residues long. Trimming cost V 0 bases and J 1 base; bases outside gene matches: 4. This chain's CDR3 is CASSLAAGRSYNEQFF. For the CDR3, the DNA is TGTGCCAGCAGCTTGGCAGCGGGAAGGTCCTACAATGAGCAGTTCTTC. Full variable domain (missing parts from reference TRBV5-5 and TRBJ2-1): DAGVTQSPTHLIKTRGQQVTLRCSPISGHKSVSWYQQVLGQGPQFIFQYYEKEERGRGNFPDRFSARQFPNYSSELNVNALLLGDSALYLCASSLAAGRSYNEQFFGPGTRLTVL.

This chain uses TRBV28 with TRBJ1-2; D unresolved. With 6 bases removed from V and 1 base from J, the gap between germline ends came to 12 bases. This CDR3 is 14 amino acids long. Looked up from germline, CDR1 is MDHEN and CDR2 is SYDVKM. Here the CDR3 DNA reads TGTGCCAGCAGGATCTTAGGGAGTAACTATGGCTACACCTTC. This codes for CASRILGSNYGYTF.

This rearrangement joins TRBV19 to TRBJ2-7; 10 bases fit TRBD2. The V gene's germline CDR1 is LNHDA and CDR2 SQIVND (reference sequence). The trim removed 1 base at V and 4 bases at J, leaving 10 bases unmatched. The CDR3 totals 17 residues. CDR3 amino acids: CASSIVASGSGKYEQYF. CDR3 in DNA: TGTGCCAGTAGTATAGTTGCTAGCGGGAGTGGAAAGTACGAGCAGTACTTC. Full variable domain (outside the CDR3, taken from reference TRBV19 and TRBJ2-7): DGGITQSPKYLFRKEGQNVTLSCEQNLNHDAMYWYRQDPGQGLRLIYYSQIVNDFQKGDIAEGYSVSREKKESFPLTVTSAQKNPTAFYLCASSIVASGSGKYEQYFGPGTRLTVT.